This T cell receptor beta chain stems from a study of T cells in localized non-small cell lung cancer. The CDR3 extends over 14 amino acids. Per germline, CDR1 LNHDA and CDR2 SQIVND (reference sequence). V shed 4 bases, J shed 2 bases, and the junction held 4 bases outside the gene matches. Concerning this clone: Its target is not known.

The study's findings and limits: The tumor had only one region sequenced, so heterogeneity remains possible. In adjacent lung appeared a median around 62 of the top 100 tumor clones.

Sequencing was performed with immunoSEQ multiplex PCR; in TCRdb, only in-frame clones are kept and a portion is missing. This table has about 25,000 clones, more than 85% appearing once. The source material was peripheral blood, sampled before any cancer treatment. This clonotype originated in a man between 40 and 70 years old with stage III squamous cell lung carcinoma. The chain has TRBV19 and TRBJ2-7; the match to TRBD1 covers 8 bases. As DNA, the CDR3 is TGTGCCAGTAGTAAGGGACAGGCGACCTACGAGCAGTACTTC. Amino acid sequence: CASSKGQATYEQYF.